This passage covers 30 T cell receptor beta chains from one sample sequenced in a study of T cell repertoires in ileal Crohn's disease. Time point here: neoterminal ileum biopsy at postoperative endoscopy, about 6 months after surgery. Produced via immunoSEQ multiplex PCR; TCRdb's table is partial and in-frame only. The sample shows roughly 3,700 clones, 60% to 80% of them seen only once. Material: ileal tissue. Receptors originate from an adult with Crohn's disease.

The J gene is TRBJ1-2, the V gene TRBV5-8, with unresolved D. CDR1 is SGHTS, CDR2 YDEGEE, per germline. There are 12 residues in the CDR3. V lost 2 bases and J 7 bases, leaving 9 bases between the germline ends. The CDR3 protein is CASSFGASGYTF. CDR3 coding DNA: TGTGCCAGCAGCTTCGGTGCGAGTGGCTACACCTTC. The full variable domain, rest sourced from reference TRBV5-8 and TRBJ1-2, is EAGVTQSPTHLIKTRGQQATLRCSPISGHTSVYWYQQALGLGLQFLLWYDEGEERNRGNFPPRFSGRQFPNYSSELNVNALELEDSALYLCASSFGASGYTFGSGTRLTVV.

The chain couples TRBV5-4 to TRBJ2-7, with TRBD1 identical over 8 bases. This CDR3 comprises 13 residues. J lost 5 bases, V lost 4 bases, and 5 bases had no gene match. The V gene's germline CDR1 is SGHNT and CDR2 YYREEE (reference sequence). Here the CDR3 DNA reads TGTGCCAGCAGCCAGGGGGCGCAGAACGAGCAGTACGTC. Residues: CASSQGAQNEQYV.

The V call is TRBV28, the J call TRBJ1-1; TRBD1 might be the D (6 bases). This CDR3 has 12 amino acids. The germline V and J ends were trimmed by 6 bases and 5 bases, with 10 bases remaining between them. Germline V lookup: CDR1 MDHEN, CDR2 SYDVKM. The CDR3 DNA reads TGTGCCAGCAGACAGGGAGGGACTGAAGCTTTCTTT. It specifies CASRQGGTEAFF. The whole variable domain, remainder taken from reference TRBV28 and TRBJ1-1, is DVKVTQSSRYLVKRTGEKVFLECVQDMDHENMFWYRQDPGLGLRLIYFSYDVKMKEKGDIPEGYSVSREKKERFSLILESASTNQTSMYLCASRQGGTEAFFGQGTRLTVV.

The chain couples TRBV10-2 to TRBJ2-1; 10 positions agree with TRBD2. Germline CDR1 and CDR2: WSHSY and SAAADI. V shed 4 bases, J shed 2 bases, and the junction held 2 bases outside the gene matches. The CDR3 is 15 amino acids. The CDR3 reads CASSVGTSAYNEQFF. Written as DNA, the CDR3 is TGCGCCAGCAGTGTAGGGACTAGCGCCTACAATGAGCAGTTCTTC.

The chain has TRBV5-4 and TRBJ2-5, with unresolved D. V lost 0 bases, J lost 11 bases, and 11 bases lay in between. Germline V gene lookup returns CDR1 SGHNT and CDR2 YYREEE (reference sequence). This CDR3 spans 12 amino acids. The CDR3 DNA reads TGTGCCAGCAGCTTGGATAGCCGAGAGCAGTACTTC. Its protein product is CASSLDSREQYF.

The rearrangement links TRBV5-1 to TRBJ1-1; 8 positions match TRBD1. The CDR3 has 12 amino acids. Germline CDR1 reads SGHRS; CDR2 reads YFSETQ. After removal of 4 bases from V and 7 bases from J, the junction contained 3 bases not matched to a gene. CDR3 coding DNA: TGCGCCAGCAGCCGGGACAGGCTTGAAGCTTTCTTT. Translation: CASSRDRLEAFF.

This rearrangement joins TRBV6-1 to TRBJ2-1, with TRBD1 identical over 7 bases. J lost 3 bases, V lost 1 base, and 3 bases had no gene match. CDR1 and CDR2 (germline): MNHNS, SASEGT. This CDR3 region has 15 residues. The CDR3 DNA sequence: TGTGCCAGCAGTGAAGGGCCAGGGGGCTACAATGAGCAGTTCTTC. Its translation is CASSEGPGGYNEQFF.

The chain couples TRBV27 to TRBJ2-5; TRBD2 matches 11 bases. Germline values: CDR1 MNHEY, CDR2 SMNVEV (reference sequence). With V trimmed by 0 bases and J by 5 bases, 5 bases remained unmatched. The CDR3 sequence is 16 residues long. The CDR3 DNA is TGTGCCAGCAGTTTATCAGTAGCGGGGGGGTACGAGACCCAGTACTTC. It translates to CASSLSVAGGYETQYF.

This clone has only a few counts. J is TRBJ1-6 and V is TRBV2; D remains unclear. The V and J ends lost 6 bases and 6 bases respectively, with 12 bases between them. CDR1 is SNHLY, CDR2 FYNNEI, per germline. The CDR3 has 14 residues. The CDR3 spells CASRSNEGNSPLHF. DNA for the CDR3: TGTGCCAGCAGATCAAATGAGGGTAATTCACCCCTCCACTTT.

V usage is TRBV28 and J usage is TRBJ1-3, with D hard to call. This CDR3 is 16 amino acids long. Looked up from germline, CDR1 is MDHEN and CDR2 is SYDVKM. The V and J ends lost 2 bases and 4 bases respectively, with 15 bases between them. The CDR3 DNA follows: TGTGCCAGCAGTTTAGAATTCGTCGGTTCGGGAAACACCATATATTTT. Translation gives CASSLEFVGSGNTIYF.

The chain joins TRBV27 to TRBJ2-3; tentatively, D is TRBD2 (5 bases). Trimming removed 6 bases from V and 9 bases from J, with 13 bases in between. In germline, CDR1 is MNHEY, CDR2 SMNVEV (reference sequence). The CDR3 has 12 residues. The CDR3 reads CASSPPGWTQYF. The CDR3 DNA reads TGTGCCAGCAGCCCCCCGGGGTGGACGCAGTATTTT.

This clone was seen a single time. V is TRBV5-1 and J is TRBJ1-6, with TRBD1 identical over 8 bases. Germline V gene lookup returns CDR1 SGHRS and CDR2 YFSETQ. After removal of 0 bases from V and 9 bases from J, the junction contained 5 bases not matched to a gene. The CDR3 sequence is 15 residues long. CDR3 nucleotides: TGCGCCAGCAGCTTGGATCAGGGGACAGGTTCACCCCTCCACTTT. Residues: CASSLDQGTGSPLHF.

The genes are TRBV7-8 and TRBJ2-2, with D possibly TRBD1 on 5 matching bases. The germline gives CDR1 SGHVS, CDR2 FQNEAQ. CDR3 length equals 14 residues. With 5 bases removed from V and 9 bases from J, the gap between germline ends came to 16 bases. The CDR3 region is CASSLGAHGRELFF. Written as DNA, the CDR3 is TGTGCCAGCAGCCTAGGGGCCCACGGAAGGGAGCTGTTTTTT.

CDR3 nucleotides: TGTGCCAGCAGTGCCGGACAAACTCCAGTGGACATTCAGTACTTC. Its translation is CASSAGQTPVDIQYF. The chain employs TRBV28 and TRBJ2-4; a weak D match, TRBD1 (5 bases). V lost 5 bases to trimming and J lost 8 bases, with 19 bases between them. This CDR3 has 15 residues. Germline V CDR1 and CDR2: MDHEN, SYDVKM.

This chain connects TRBV6-1 to TRBJ2-3; TRBD2 is a possible D gene (5 bases). V gave up 7 bases and J gave up 1 base, with 15 bases separating them. Looked up from germline, CDR1 is MNHNS and CDR2 is SASEGT. This CDR3 spans 15 amino acids. The CDR3 region is CASTRSFGGTDTQYF. The DNA of the CDR3 is TGTGCCAGCACCCGTTCGTTCGGGGGCACAGATACGCAGTATTTT.

The rearrangement links TRBV2 to TRBJ2-7; perhaps TRBD2 as D (5 bases). The V gene's germline CDR1 is SNHLY and CDR2 FYNNEI. There are 13 residues in the CDR3. The V end lost 1 base, the J end lost 7 bases, and 11 bases lay between the germline ends. CDR3 region: CASSEERGREQYF. The CDR3 DNA reads TGTGCCAGCAGTGAAGAACGGGGAAGGGAGCAGTACTTC. The full variable domain, its missing parts supplied by reference TRBV2 and TRBJ2-7, is EPEVTQTPSHQVTQMGQEVILRCVPISNHLYFYWYRQILGQKVEFLVSFYNNEISEKSEIFDDQFSVERPDGSNFTLKIRSTKLEDSAMYFCASSEERGREQYFGPGTRLTVT.

A single count supports this clone. The J gene is TRBJ1-2, the V gene TRBV16, with 7 positions matching TRBD1. With V trimmed by 2 bases and J by 7 bases, 13 bases remained unmatched. This CDR3 has 16 residues. Germline values: CDR1 KGHSY, CDR2 FQNENV. CDR3 nucleotides: TGTGCCAGCAGCCAAAACATCAGGACAGGAAAGGGTGGCTACACCTTC. Residues: CASSQNIRTGKGGYTF.

J is TRBJ2-1 and V is TRBV2; TRBD2 might be the D (5 bases). The CDR3 totals 15 residues. V shed 7 bases and J shed 0 bases, with 13 bases lying between them. Germline lookup yields CDR1 SNHLY and CDR2 FYNNEI. CDR3 nucleotide sequence: TGTGCCAGCACCGTAGACTACCCCTCCTACAATGAGCAGTTCTTC. Its protein is CASTVDYPSYNEQFF. Full variable domain (rest looked up from reference TRBV2 and TRBJ2-1): EPEVTQTPSHQVTQMGQEVILRCVPISNHLYFYWYRQILGQKVEFLVSFYNNEISEKSEIFDDQFSVERPDGSNFTLKIRSTKLEDSAMYFCASTVDYPSYNEQFFGPGTRLTVL.

This chain links TRBV27 with TRBJ2-5; tentatively, D is TRBD1 (6 bases). This CDR3 region has 16 residues. Germline V gives CDR1 MNHEY, CDR2 SMNVEV (reference sequence). V was trimmed by 0 bases and J by 1 base, leaving 12 bases between them. Here the CDR3 DNA reads TGTGCCAGCAGTTTATCCGGACAGCAACCCCAAGAGACCCAGTACTTC. Amino acids: CASSLSGQQPQETQYF.

J is TRBJ2-7 and V is TRBV5-1; TRBD1 is a possible D gene (5 bases). From germline, CDR1 is SGHRS and CDR2 YFSETQ. The V gene lost 5 bases and the J gene lost 4 bases, with 10 bases spanning the gap. CDR3 length equals 12 residues. In nucleotides, the CDR3 is TGCGCCAGCAGGACCGACAGTTACGAGCAGTACTTC. Its translation: CASRTDSYEQYF.

The chain recombines TRBV28 with TRBJ2-7; D is unresolved. Trimming pared 1 base from V and 4 bases from J, leaving 2 bases between. Germline V gene lookup returns CDR1 MDHEN and CDR2 SYDVKM. The CDR3 is made up of 11 amino acids. The CDR3 spells CASSLLYEQYF. CDR3 DNA: TGTGCCAGCAGTTTATTATACGAGCAGTACTTC.

The chain's CDR3 is CASSLETLYEQYF. The CDR3 region has the DNA TGTGCCAGCAGCTTAGAGACTCTCTACGAGCAGTACTTC. The rearrangement joins TRBV11-2 to TRBJ2-7; D is ambiguous. Trimming shortened V by 0 bases and J by 3 bases, and 6 bases separated the two germline ends. This CDR3 has 13 amino acids. Germline values: CDR1 SGHAT, CDR2 FQNNGV.

The V and J genes are TRBV4-3 and TRBJ2-3; 8 bases align to TRBD2. There are 16 residues in the CDR3. The ends lost 4 bases at V and 6 bases at J; junction bases unmatched: 12. CDR1 and CDR2 (germline): LGHNA, YSLEER. The CDR3 sequence is CASSPFGSGMGDTQYF. The CDR3 region has the DNA TGCGCCAGCAGCCCCTTTGGTAGCGGGATGGGGGATACGCAGTATTTT.

The V call is TRBV5-1, the J call TRBJ2-3; a possible D gene is TRBD2 (5 bases). The V gene lost 0 bases and the J gene lost 1 base, with 9 bases spanning the gap. This CDR3 is 15 amino acids long. Germline CDR1 reads SGHRS; CDR2 reads YFSETQ. CDR3 in amino acids: CASSLDHGGTDTQYF. DNA for the CDR3: TGCGCCAGCAGCTTGGATCACGGGGGCACAGATACGCAGTATTTT.

The sample holds a few counts of this clone. The V and J genes are TRBV7-6 and TRBJ2-2, with 12 positions matching TRBD2. The CDR3 is made up of 15 amino acids. V shed 5 bases, J shed 7 bases, and the junction held 5 bases outside the gene matches. From germline, CDR1 is SGHVS and CDR2 FNYEAQ. The CDR3 protein is CASSPSGGAFGELFF. DNA for the CDR3: TGTGCCAGCAGCCCTAGCGGGGGGGCCTTCGGGGAGCTGTTTTTT.

In this sample, this clone turned up once. The chain combines TRBV30 with TRBJ1-1; a weak D match, TRBD1 (6 bases). This CDR3 spans 14 amino acids. CDR1 is GTSNPN and CDR2 is SVGIG in the germline V gene (reference sequence). V was cut by 5 bases and J by 1 base, with 14 bases left in between. The CDR3 region is CAWGTGFPNTEAFF. CDR3 bases: TGTGCCTGGGGTACAGGGTTTCCGAACACTGAAGCTTTCTTT.

The rearrangement joins TRBV7-2 to TRBJ1-4; D gene uncertain. V gave up 1 base and J gave up 5 bases, with 14 bases separating them. The CDR3 loop spans 16 amino acids. From germline, CDR1 is SGHTA and CDR2 FQGNSA. The chain's CDR3 is CASSLGPLQTNEKLFF. CDR3 nucleotides: TGTGCCAGCAGCTTAGGCCCCTTGCAAACAAATGAAAAACTGTTTTTT.

The chain joins TRBV25-1 to TRBJ2-2; TRBD1 aligns across 8 bases. The germline gives CDR1 MGHDK, CDR2 SYGVNS. V lost 4 bases, J lost 4 bases, and 5 bases stayed unmatched. This CDR3 contains 15 residues. CDR3 coding DNA: TGTGCCAGCAGTGCAGGGGGCGCGGGCACCGGGGAGCTGTTTTTT. Translation: CASSAGGAGTGELFF.

V is TRBV5-4 and J is TRBJ1-1; the D is unclear. The CDR3 is 15 amino acids. Per germline, CDR1 SGHNT and CDR2 YYREEE (reference sequence). Trimming cost V 2 bases and J 0 bases, with 11 bases left between them. The CDR3 region is CASSLGRGMNTEAFF. The DNA for the CDR3 is TGTGCCAGCAGCTTAGGTCGAGGAATGAACACTGAAGCTTTCTTT.

The CDR3 spells CSVGIGWGVTEAFF. The CDR3 DNA reads as TGCAGCGTTGGAATAGGTTGGGGGGTCACTGAAGCTTTCTTT. The J gene is TRBJ1-1, the V gene TRBV29-1, with TRBD1 as a possible D gene (5 bases). This CDR3 has 14 residues. Deletions cut 4 bases from V and 4 bases from J, with 16 bases between. Germline loops: CDR1 SQVTM, CDR2 ANQGSEA.